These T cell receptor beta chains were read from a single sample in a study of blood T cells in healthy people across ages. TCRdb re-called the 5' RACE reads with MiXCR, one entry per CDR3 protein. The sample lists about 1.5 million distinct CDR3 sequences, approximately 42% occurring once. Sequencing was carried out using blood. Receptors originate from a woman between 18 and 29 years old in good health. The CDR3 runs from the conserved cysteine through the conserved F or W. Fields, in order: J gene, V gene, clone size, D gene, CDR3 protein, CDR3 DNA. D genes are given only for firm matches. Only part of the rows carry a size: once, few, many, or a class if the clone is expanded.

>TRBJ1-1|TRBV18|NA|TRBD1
CASSRGQGTTEAFF
TGTGCCAGCTCCCGAGGACAGGGGACCACTGAAGCTTTCTTT
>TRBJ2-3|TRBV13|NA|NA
CASADTDTQYF
TGTGCCAGCGCCGACACAGATACGCAGTATTTT
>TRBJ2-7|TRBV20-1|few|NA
CSARDEVDSSYEQYF
TGCAGTGCTAGAGATGAGGTGGACTCCAGCTACGAGCAGTACTTC
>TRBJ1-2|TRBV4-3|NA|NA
CASSQDPSNYGYTF
TGCGCCAGCAGCCAAGATCCCTCCAACTATGGCTACACCTTC
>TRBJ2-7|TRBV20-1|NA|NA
CSARDRIAGEQYF
TGCAGTGCTCGAGACAGGATAGCTGGTGAGCAGTACTTC
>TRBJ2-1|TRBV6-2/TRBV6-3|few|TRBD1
CASSPRSAGQGYNEQFF
TGTGCCAGCAGTCCGAGATCTGCGGGACAGGGGTACAATGAGCAGTTCTTC
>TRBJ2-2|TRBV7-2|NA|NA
CASSSLWEQNTGELFF
TGTGCCAGCAGCTCGCTCTGGGAGCAGAACACCGGGGAGCTGTTTTTT
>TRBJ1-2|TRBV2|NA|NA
CASSEFRDSSYGYTF
TGTGCCAGCAGTGAATTTCGAGACAGTTCCTATGGCTACACCTTC
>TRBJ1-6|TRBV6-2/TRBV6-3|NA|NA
CASSYRRDNSPLHF
TGTGCCAGCAGCTATCGGAGGGATAATTCACCCCTCCACTTT
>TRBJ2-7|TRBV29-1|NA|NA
CSVGTGTNYEQYF
TGCAGCGTTGGGACCGGGACAAACTACGAGCAGTACTTC
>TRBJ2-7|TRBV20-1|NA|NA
CSARDYRSSYEQYF
TGCAGTGCTAGAGATTATCGGAGCTCCTACGAGCAGTACTTC
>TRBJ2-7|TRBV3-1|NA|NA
CASTGLTDLRYEQYF
TGTGCCAGCACGGGCCTAACGGACTTACGCTACGAGCAGTACTTC
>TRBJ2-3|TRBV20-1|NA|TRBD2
CSARDPSASGSLDTQYF
TGTAGTGCTAGAGATCCATCGGCTAGCGGGAGTCTAGATACGCAGTATTTT
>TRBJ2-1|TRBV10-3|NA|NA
CAISWGAGTDNEQFF
TGTGCCATCAGTTGGGGGGCCGGGACAGACAATGAGCAGTTCTTC
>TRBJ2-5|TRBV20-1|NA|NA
CSARDWSTEVVSEQYF
TGCAGTGCTAGAGATTGGTCGACGGAGGTGGTTAGTGAGCAGTACTTC
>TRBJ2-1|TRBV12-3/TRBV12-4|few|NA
CASSLGFGFRNEQFF
TGTGCCAGCAGTTTAGGCTTCGGCTTCCGCAATGAGCAGTTCTTC
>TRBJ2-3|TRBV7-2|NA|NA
CASSLIIAGDTQYF
TGTGCCAGCAGCCTAATCATCGCGGGAGATACGCAGTATTTT
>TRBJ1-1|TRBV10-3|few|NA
CAISTRGTLNTEAFF
TGTGCCATCAGTACCCGGGGGACCCTGAACACTGAAGCTTTCTTT
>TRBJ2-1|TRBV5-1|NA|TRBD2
CASREREFNEQFF
TGCGCCAGCAGAGAGCGGGAATTCAATGAGCAGTTCTTC
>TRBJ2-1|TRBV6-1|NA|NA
CASSPNRGGKTQFF
TGTGCCAGCAGTCCGAACAGGGGAGGGAAGACCCAGTTCTTC
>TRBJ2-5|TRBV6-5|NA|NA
CASSRLDSRGETQYF
TGTGCCAGCAGTCGCTTGGACTCCCGGGGAGAGACCCAGTACTTC
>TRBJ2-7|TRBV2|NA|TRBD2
CASRPGLGYEQYF
TGTGCCAGCCGCCCGGGACTAGGCTACGAGCAGTACTTC
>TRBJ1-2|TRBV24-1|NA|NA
CATSDSGRSYGYTF
TGTGCCACCAGTGATTCGGGGCGGAGCTACGGCTACACCTTC
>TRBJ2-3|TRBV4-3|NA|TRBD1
CASSPDRVASTDTQYF
TGCGCCAGCAGCCCAGACAGGGTTGCCTCCACAGATACGCAGTATTTT
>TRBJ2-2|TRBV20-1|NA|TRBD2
CSARRGGPGELFF
TGCAGTGCTAGGCGGGGGGGCCCCGGGGAGCTGTTTTTT
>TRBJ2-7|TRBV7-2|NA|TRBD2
CASSFRFIGGGAIDEQYF
TGTGCCAGCAGCTTCCGCTTTATAGGCGGGGGGGCCATAGATGAGCAGTACTTC
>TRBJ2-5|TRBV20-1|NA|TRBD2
CSARWTSGRAWEETQYF
TGCAGTGCTCGCTGGACTAGCGGGAGGGCCTGGGAAGAGACCCAGTACTTC
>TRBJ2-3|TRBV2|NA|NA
CASSEAGDGDTQYF
TGTGCCAGCAGTGAAGCTGGGGACGGAGATACGCAGTATTTT
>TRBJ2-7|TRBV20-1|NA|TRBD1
CSATLRGPGEQYF
TGCAGTGCTACGTTGAGGGGGCCGGGAGAGCAGTACTTC
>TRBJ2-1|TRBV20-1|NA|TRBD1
CSVRDSVYNEQFF
TGCAGTGTTCGGGACAGCGTTTACAATGAGCAGTTCTTC
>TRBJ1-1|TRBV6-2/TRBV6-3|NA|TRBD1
CASDRVGNTEAFF
TGTGCCAGCGACAGGGTCGGGAACACTGAAGCTTTCTTT
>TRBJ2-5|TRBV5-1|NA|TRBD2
CASSWGLAGDSQYF
TGCGCCAGCAGCTGGGGACTAGCGGGGGACTCCCAGTACTTC
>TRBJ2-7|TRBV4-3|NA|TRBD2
CASSQGTSGTLSYEQYF
TGCGCCAGCAGCCAAGGGACTAGCGGGACTCTCTCCTACGAGCAGTACTTC
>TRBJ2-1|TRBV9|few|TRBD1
CASSGDRAYNEQFF
TGTGCCAGCAGCGGTGACAGGGCCTACAATGAGCAGTTCTTC
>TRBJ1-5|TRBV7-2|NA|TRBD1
CASSRRTGDQPQHF
TGTGCCAGCAGCCGCCGGACAGGGGATCAGCCCCAGCATTTT
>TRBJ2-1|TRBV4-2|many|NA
CASSQDPTIGYNEQFF
TGTGCCAGCAGCCAAGACCCGACTATAGGCTACAATGAGCAGTTCTTC
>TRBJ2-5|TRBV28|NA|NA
CASSVQGRNEQYF
TGTGCCAGCAGTGTACAGGGACGCAATGAGCAGTACTTC
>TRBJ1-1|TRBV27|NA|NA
CASSVSLGTLEAFF
TGTGCCAGCAGTGTATCGCTGGGCACCCTTGAAGCTTTCTTT
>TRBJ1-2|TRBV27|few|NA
CASSFRIPIPANYGYTF
TGTGCCAGCAGTTTCCGGATTCCAATTCCAGCTAACTATGGCTACACCTTC
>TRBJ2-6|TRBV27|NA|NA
CASSFLPSGANVLTF
TGTGCCAGCAGTTTTCTTCCCAGTGGGGCCAACGTCCTGACTTTC
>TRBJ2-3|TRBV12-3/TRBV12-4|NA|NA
CASSTGPSGYF
TGTGCCAGCAGTACCGGCCCCTCTGGGTATTTT
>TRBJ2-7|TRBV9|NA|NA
CASSLVGGRPYEQYF
TGTGCCAGCAGCTTAGTAGGGGGTCGGCCCTACGAGCAGTACTTC
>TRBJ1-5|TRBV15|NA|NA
CATSRGGMDQPQHF
TGTGCCACCAGCAGAGGGGGGATGGATCAGCCCCAGCATTTT